This T cell receptor beta chain originates from a study of blood T cell repertoires in COVID-19. Study background: The United States, Italy and Spain were the sources of the acute and convalescent COVID-19 samples. T cells, B-cell-depleted T cells, or PBMCs supplied cDNA or gDNA.

Sequencing was performed with immunoSEQ multiplex PCR; in TCRdb, only in-frame clones are kept and a portion is missing. The sample has a few hundred thousand clones; roughly four fifths are singletons. Living in under 30 US areas, the participants were between roughly 18 and 95 years of age. The ends lost 2 bases at V and 0 bases at J; junction bases unmatched: 3. The CDR3 sequence is 16 residues long. Germline lookup yields CDR1 MGHRA and CDR2 YSYEKL. The TCR originated in a man between 40 and 49 years old who had recovered from COVID-19. Sequencing input: PBMCs or T cells enriched from blood (not recorded which). V usage is TRBV4-1 and J usage is TRBJ2-2, with TRBD1 matching 7 bases. DNA of the CDR3: TGCGCCAGCAGCCAAATGGGACAGCCGAACACCGGGGAGCTGTTTTTT. Amino acid sequence: CASSQMGQPNTGELFF.